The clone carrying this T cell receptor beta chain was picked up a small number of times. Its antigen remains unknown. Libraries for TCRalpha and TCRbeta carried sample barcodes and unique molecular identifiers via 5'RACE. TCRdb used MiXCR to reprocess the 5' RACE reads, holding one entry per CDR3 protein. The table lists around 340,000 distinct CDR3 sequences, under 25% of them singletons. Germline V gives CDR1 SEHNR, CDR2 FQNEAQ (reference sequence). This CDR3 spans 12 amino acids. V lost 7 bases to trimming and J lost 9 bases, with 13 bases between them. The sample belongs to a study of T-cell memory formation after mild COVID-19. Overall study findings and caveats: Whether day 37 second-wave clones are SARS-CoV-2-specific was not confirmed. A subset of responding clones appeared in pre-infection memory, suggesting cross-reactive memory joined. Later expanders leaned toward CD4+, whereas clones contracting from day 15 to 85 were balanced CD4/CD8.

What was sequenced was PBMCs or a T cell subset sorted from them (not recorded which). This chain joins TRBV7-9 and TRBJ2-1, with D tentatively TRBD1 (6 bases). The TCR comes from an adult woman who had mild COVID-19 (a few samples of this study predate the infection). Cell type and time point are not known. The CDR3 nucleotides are TGTGCCAGCACCCTAGAGGGGGTTGAGCAGTTCTTC. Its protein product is CASTLEGVEQFF.